The rows below give T cell receptor beta chains drawn from one sample of a study of PD-1 blockade in classical Hodgkin lymphoma. Method: immunoSEQ multiplex PCR; TCRdb's copy keeps in-frame clones and lacks some. The sample records about 100,000 clones, roughly 89% being singletons. Sequenced here: peripheral blood mononuclear cells (PBMCs), sampled before the second cycle of nivolumab. The source is a human donor with classical Hodgkin lymphoma. The CDR3 runs from the conserved cysteine through the conserved F or W. The D gene is left open where the match is weak. Only some rows state a clone size, as once, few, many or a class for expanded clones.

TRBV15	-	TRBJ1-1	-	CATSRGPNTEAFF	TGTGCCACCAGCAGGGGGCCGAACACTGAAGCTTTCTTT
TRBV6-5	TRBD1	TRBJ1-5	-	CASSSIGGAGQPQHF	TGTGCCAGCAGTTCGATAGGGGGCGCGGGTCAGCCCCAGCATTTT
TRBV6-5	TRBD1	TRBJ2-5	-	CATERGQDRGAQYF	TGTGCCACCGAAAGGGGACAGGACCGTGGGGCCCAGTACTTC
TRBV19	TRBD2	TRBJ2-3	-	CASSFLAGPSDTQYF	TGTGCCAGTAGTTTCTTAGCGGGACCTTCAGATACGCAGTATTTT
TRBV25-1	TRBD1	TRBJ2-1	-	CASSDSPFQGQGYNEQFF	TGTGCCAGCAGTGATTCTCCCTTTCAAGGACAGGGCTACAATGAGCAGTTCTTC
TRBV10-3	-	TRBJ1-1	-	CAISSIQNTEAFF	TGTGCCATCAGCAGCATTCAGAACACTGAAGCTTTCTTT
TRBV30	TRBD1	TRBJ2-6	-	CAWSVSGQGASGANVLTF	TGTGCCTGGAGTGTCTCGGGACAGGGGGCATCTGGGGCCAACGTCCTGACTTTC
TRBV2	-	TRBJ1-5	once	CASSPRRAGRTSASNQPQHF	TGTGCCAGCAGCCCAAGGAGGGCAGGGAGGACCTCTGCAAGCAATCAGCCCCAGCATTTT
TRBV5-1	-	TRBJ2-3	-	CASSWRLEGSTDTQYF	TGCGCCAGCAGCTGGCGGCTCGAGGGGAGCACAGATACGCAGTATTTT
TRBV19	TRBD1	TRBJ1-1	-	CASRGGTGNTEAFF	TGTGCCAGTAGAGGTGGGACAGGGAACACTGAAGCTTTCTTT
TRBV6-5	-	TRBJ1-1	-	CASSQEGTNTEAFF	TGTGCCAGCAGCCAGGAGGGAACCAACACTGAAGCTTTCTTT
TRBV28	-	TRBJ1-5	-	CASSPEPGTRSNQPQHF	TGTGCCAGCAGTCCGGAACCCGGGACAAGAAGCAATCAGCCCCAGCATTTT
TRBV11-2	TRBD1	TRBJ2-7	-	CASSLAWTGIDVGYEQYF	TGTGCCAGCAGCTTAGCTTGGACAGGGATCGACGTAGGGTACGAGCAGTACTTC
TRBV25-1	-	TRBJ1-1	once	CATMFAGGTEAFF	TGTGCCACCATGTTCGCGGGGGGCACTGAAGCTTTCTTT
TRBV29-1	-	TRBJ1-2	-	CSVGSRESYTF	TGCAGCGTTGGTTCCAGGGAGAGCTACACCTTC
TRBV7-8	-	TRBJ1-4	-	CASSETGILNEKLFF	TGTGCCAGCAGCGAGACCGGGATTCTTAATGAAAAACTGTTTTTT
TRBV9	-	TRBJ2-7	-	CASSVGSNYEQYF	TGTGCCAGCAGCGTAGGCAGCAACTACGAGCAGTACTTC
TRBV7-3	-	TRBJ2-2	-	CASSLTGELFF	TGTGCCAGCAGCTTAACCGGGGAGCTGTTTTTT
TRBV30	-	TRBJ2-7	-	CAWSPPSYEQYF	TGTGCCTGGAGCCCTCCGTCCTACGAGCAGTACTTC
TRBV27	-	TRBJ2-2	-	CASTPGHSNTGELFF	TGTGCCAGCACTCCGGGACATTCGAACACCGGGGAGCTGTTTTTT
TRBV5-1	-	TRBJ1-1	-	CASSLGGFPEAFF	TGCGCCAGCAGCTTGGGAGGTTTCCCTGAAGCTTTCTTT
TRBV6-6	TRBD1	TRBJ1-2	once	CASGGQNSYGYTF	TGTGCCAGCGGGGGACAGAACTCATATGGCTACACCTTC
TRBV4-3	-	TRBJ1-4	-	CASSPPYPGTPEKLFF	TGCGCCAGCAGCCCGCCCTACCCCGGGACACCTGAAAAACTGTTTTTT
TRBV7-7	TRBD2	TRBJ2-7	-	CASSHSSGGTYEQYF	TGTGCCAGCAGCCATTCTAGCGGGGGGACCTACGAGCAGTACTTC
TRBV25-1	-	TRBJ2-2	-	CAHSGTSDTGELFF	TGTGCCCACTCCGGGACCTCGGACACCGGGGAGCTGTTTTTT
TRBV4-2	TRBD2	TRBJ2-2	-	CATRTSGNTGELFF	TGTGCCACCCGGACTAGCGGGAACACCGGGGAGCTGTTTTTT
TRBV6-1	TRBD1	TRBJ2-1	-	CASMFDGDRVNEQFF	TGTGCCAGCATGTTCGACGGGGACAGGGTCAATGAGCAGTTCTTC
TRBV21-1	-	TRBJ1-2	-	CASSKGVAGYTF	TGTGCCAGCAGCAAAGGAGTTGCCGGCTACACCTTC
TRBV11-3	-	TRBJ2-2	-	CASRSQGSGELFF	TGTGCCAGCAGGTCACAGGGCTCCGGGGAGCTGTTTTTT
TRBV28	-	TRBJ1-2	-	CASNILGRVRGYTF	TGTGCCAGCAATATCCTGGGGCGGGTACGAGGCTACACCTTC
TRBV19	-	TRBJ1-4	once	CASRGRPEQEKLFF	TGTGCCAGTAGGGGACGCCCCGAGCAGGAAAAACTGTTTTTT
TRBV28	TRBD1	TRBJ1-4	once	CASSIWDRDEKLFF	TGTGCCAGCAGTATATGGGACAGGGATGAAAAACTGTTTTTT
TRBV7-2	-	TRBJ2-3	-	CASNPRGDTQYF	TGTGCCAGCAACCCCCGGGGAGATACGCAGTATTTT
TRBV28	-	TRBJ2-3	once	CASTSPGASTDTQYF	TGTGCCAGCACCTCCCCAGGAGCCTCCACAGATACGCAGTATTTT
TRBV30	TRBD2	TRBJ2-5	once	CAWSVGGGQETQYF	TGTGCCTGGAGTGTCGGGGGGGGCCAAGAGACCCAGTACTTC
TRBV7-6	-	TRBJ1-6	-	CASSLESQNSPLHF	TGTGCCAGCAGCTTAGAGAGTCAGAATTCACCCCTCCACTTT
TRBV9	-	TRBJ2-7	-	CASSVGILSYEQYF	TGTGCCAGCAGCGTAGGAATACTCTCCTACGAGCAGTACTTC
TRBV29-1	-	TRBJ1-4	-	CSVYWGTTNEKLFF	TGCAGCGTTTACTGGGGGACAACTAATGAAAAACTGTTTTTT
TRBV5-1	-	TRBJ2-7	-	CASSNRRSSFEQYF	TGCGCCAGCAGCAACCGGCGCAGCTCTTTCGAGCAGTACTTC
TRBV19	-	TRBJ1-1	-	CATRTLNTEAFF	TGTGCCACTAGGACGTTGAACACTGAAGCTTTCTTT
TRBV30	TRBD1	TRBJ2-7	-	CAWNRDSLTYEQYF	TGTGCCTGGAACCGGGACAGTCTAACCTACGAGCAGTACTTC
TRBV30	-	TRBJ2-5	-	CAWSPAQETQYF	TGTGCCTGGAGTCCCGCACAAGAGACCCAGTACTTC
TRBV18	-	TRBJ1-1	-	CASSPPNEKGLGAFF	TGTGCCAGCTCACCCCCGAACGAAAAGGGGCTCGGGGCTTTCTTT
TRBV9	TRBD1	TRBJ1-6	-	CASSSRGPGSPLHF	TGTGCCAGCAGCTCCAGGGGGCCTGGTTCACCCCTCCACTTT
TRBV14	-	TRBJ1-4	-	CASSRTQGFNEKLFF	TGTGCCAGCAGCCGGACCCAAGGTTTTAATGAAAAACTGTTTTTT
TRBV11-2	-	TRBJ2-6	-	CASSSLRTSGANVLTF	TGTGCCAGCAGCTCCTTGAGAACCTCTGGGGCCAACGTCCTGACTTTC
TRBV27	-	TRBJ1-3	-	CASSEQGSGNTIYF	TGTGCCAGCAGTGAACAGGGCTCTGGAAACACCATATATTTT
TRBV2	TRBD2	TRBJ2-3	-	CASTLSPSGDLTDTQYF	TGTGCCAGCACCCTTAGTCCCAGCGGGGACCTCACAGATACGCAGTATTTT
TRBV6-1	TRBD1	TRBJ1-1	-	CASSEAFIGRGMNTEAFF	TGTGCCAGCAGTGAAGCTTTTATAGGCAGGGGGATGAACACTGAAGCTTTCTTT
TRBV5-1	TRBD1	TRBJ2-5	-	CASSLRTGGIETQYF	TGCGCCAGCAGCTTGCGTACAGGGGGCATTGAGACCCAGTACTTC